This TCR beta chain is drawn from a study of blood T cell repertoires in COVID-19. The method was immunoSEQ multiplex PCR; TCRdb's version includes in-frame clones alone and lacks a portion of them. The profile shows around 120,000 clones, 87% of them singletons. This clone was picked up one time. This TCR was recovered from a woman in her seventies with acute or convalescent COVID-19. Input material: peripheral blood.

CDR3 DNA sequence: TGTGCCATCCGCGGGACAGGTGACACAGATACGCAGTATTTT. Amino acids: CAIRGTGDTDTQYF. J is TRBJ2-3 and V is TRBV10-3; the match to TRBD1 covers 8 bases. Germline CDR1 is ENHRY and CDR2 is SYGVKD. J lost 2 bases, V lost 8 bases, and 6 bases had no gene match. This CDR3 has 14 residues.